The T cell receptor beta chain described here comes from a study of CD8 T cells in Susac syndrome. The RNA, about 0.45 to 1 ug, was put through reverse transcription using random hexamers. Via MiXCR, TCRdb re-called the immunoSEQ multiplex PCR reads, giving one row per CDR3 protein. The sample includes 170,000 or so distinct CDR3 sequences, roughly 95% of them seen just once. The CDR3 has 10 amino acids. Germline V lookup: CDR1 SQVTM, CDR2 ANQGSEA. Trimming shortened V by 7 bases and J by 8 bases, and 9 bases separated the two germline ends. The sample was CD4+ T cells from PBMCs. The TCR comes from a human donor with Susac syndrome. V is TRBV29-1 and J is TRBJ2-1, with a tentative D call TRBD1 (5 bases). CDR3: CSGEGDEQFF. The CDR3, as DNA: TGCAGCGGAGAAGGGGATGAGCAGTTCTTC.